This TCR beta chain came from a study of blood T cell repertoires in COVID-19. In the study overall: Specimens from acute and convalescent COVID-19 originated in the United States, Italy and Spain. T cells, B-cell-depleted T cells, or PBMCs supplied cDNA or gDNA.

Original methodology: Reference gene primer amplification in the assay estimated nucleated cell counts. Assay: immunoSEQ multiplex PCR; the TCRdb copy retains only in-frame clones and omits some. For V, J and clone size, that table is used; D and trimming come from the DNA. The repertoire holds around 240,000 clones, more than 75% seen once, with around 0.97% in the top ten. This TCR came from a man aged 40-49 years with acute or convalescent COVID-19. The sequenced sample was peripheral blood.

In DNA, the CDR3 is TGCGCCAGCAGCCCGGGGACTACCGGCAATGAGCAGTTCTTC. The encoded protein is CASSPGTTGNEQFF. The chain employs TRBV5-1 and TRBJ2-1; 7 bases match TRBD2. V shed 4 bases and J 6 bases; nucleotides not matched to a gene: 7. This CDR3 comprises 14 residues. Germline V gives CDR1 SGHRS, CDR2 YFSETQ. Variable domain in full (rest from reference TRBV5-1 and TRBJ2-1): KAGVTQTPRYLIKTRGQQVTLSCSPISGHRSVSWYQQTPGQGLQFLFEYFSETQRNKGNFPGRFSGRQFSNSRSEMNVSTLELGDSALYLCASSPGTTGNEQFFGPGTRLTVL.